A single sample gave rise to the 12 T cell receptor beta chains below, sequenced in a study of vaccination effects on CD4 cells after COVID-19. Cultured cells yielded isolated CD4+ T cells after nine to ten days. As their vaccination, participants received two doses of either BNT162b2 or mRNA-1273. Data came from immunoSEQ multiplex PCR; TCRdb stores just in-frame clones and leaves some out. The data show 45,000 to 55,000 clones, roughly three quarters seen once. These receptors have no identified antigens. The sequencing here drew on CD4+ T cells from PBMCs cultured without peptide, taken after COVID-19 vaccination. The source is a human donor who received a COVID-19 vaccine.

This sequence joins TRBV7-9 and TRBJ1-5; TRBD1 matches at 7 bases. Germline CDR1 reads SEHNR; CDR2 reads FQNEAQ (reference sequence). V trimming: 5 bases; J trimming: 3 bases; junction bases outside the gene matches: 7. The CDR3 has 15 residues. In DNA, the CDR3 is TGTGCCAGCAGCCGCCAGGGGGGAGTCAATCAGCCCCAGCATTTT. Amino acids: CASSRQGGVNQPQHF.

The gene calls are TRBV29-1 and TRBJ1-1; 7 positions agree with TRBD1. Germline V lookup: CDR1 SQVTM, CDR2 ANQGSEA. The CDR3 is 11 amino acids. Trimming removed 6 bases from V and 4 bases from J; junction bases left unmatched: 2. CDR3 nucleotide sequence: TGCAGCGTAGACAGGGCCACTGAAGCTTTCTTT. Its translation: CSVDRATEAFF.

V usage is TRBV11-2 and J usage is TRBJ1-2, with D possibly TRBD1 on 5 matching bases. Trimming removed 3 bases from V and 3 bases from J, with 20 bases in between. Germline CDR1 reads SGHAT; CDR2 reads FQNNGV. The CDR3 is made up of 17 amino acids. The chain's CDR3 is CASSFARGTGIHYGYTF. Here the CDR3 DNA reads TGTGCCAGCAGCTTCGCTCGGGGGACGGGGATCCACTATGGCTACACCTTC.

This clone was seen only a few times. This chain connects TRBV5-1 to TRBJ2-7; D remains unclear. V lost 0 bases and J 3 bases, leaving 7 bases between the germline ends. The CDR3 extends over 13 amino acids. Germline V gene sequence: CDR1 SGHRS, CDR2 YFSETQ. This chain's CDR3 is CASSLVASYEQYF. In nucleotides, the CDR3 is TGCGCCAGCAGCTTGGTGGCTAGCTACGAGCAGTACTTC.

This clone was counted only a few times. The chain couples TRBV7-9 to TRBJ1-1, with D possibly being TRBD1 (6 bases). The CDR3 has 14 amino acids. The germline V and J ends were trimmed by 3 bases and 5 bases, with 13 bases remaining between them. Germline V gene sequence: CDR1 SEHNR, CDR2 FQNEAQ (reference sequence). The CDR3 sequence is CASSFGGARTEAFF. Here the CDR3 DNA reads TGTGCCAGCAGCTTTGGGGGCGCGAGGACTGAAGCTTTCTTT.

The genes are TRBV2 and TRBJ1-3; D is ambiguous. From germline, CDR1 is SNHLY and CDR2 FYNNEI. This CDR3 region has 13 residues. V lost 7 bases and J lost 3, with 10 bases in between. The CDR3 DNA reads as TGTGCCAGCAAGAGTACAGATGGAAACACCATATATTTT. This encodes CASKSTDGNTIYF. The complete variable domain, with remaining parts taken from reference TRBV2 and TRBJ1-3, reads EPEVTQTPSHQVTQMGQEVILRCVPISNHLYFYWYRQILGQKVEFLVSFYNNEISEKSEIFDDQFSVERPDGSNFTLKIRSTKLEDSAMYFCASKSTDGNTIYFGEGSWLTVV.

This sequence joins TRBV6-5 and TRBJ1-5, with a weak D call TRBD1 (6 bases). CDR1 MNHEY and CDR2 SVGAGI come from the germline V gene. This CDR3 has 15 amino acids. The V gene lost 6 bases and the J gene lost 1 base, with 13 bases spanning the gap. For the CDR3, the DNA is TGTGCCAGCAGGTCAACGGGGGCCAGCAATCAGCCCCAGCATTTT. Encoded protein: CASRSTGASNQPQHF.

J is TRBJ2-7 and V is TRBV7-9; D might be TRBD2 (5 bases). V was cut by 1 base and J by 4 bases, with 17 bases left in between. The CDR3 length is 16 residues. Germline CDR1 reads SEHNR; CDR2 reads FQNEAQ (reference sequence). The CDR3 sequence is CASSLDGRPGGYEQYF. CDR3 nucleotides: TGTGCCAGCAGCTTAGACGGGCGCCCCGGAGGATACGAGCAGTACTTC.

The rearrangement uses TRBV30 and TRBJ1-3, with TRBD1 matching 8 bases. CDR1 is GTSNPN and CDR2 is SVGIG in the germline V gene (reference sequence). V shed 2 bases, J shed 0 bases, and the junction held 6 bases outside the gene matches. CDR3 length: 16 residues. The CDR3 reads CAWSRQGAASGNTIYF. Written as DNA, the CDR3 is TGTGCCTGGAGTCGTCAGGGGGCGGCCTCTGGAAACACCATATATTTT.

The chain joins TRBV7-9 to TRBJ1-5, with D possibly TRBD1 on 5 matching bases. V gave up 3 bases and J gave up 5 bases, with 8 bases separating them. The CDR3 extends over 13 amino acids. CDR1 and CDR2 (germline): SEHNR, FQNEAQ (reference sequence). CDR3 loop: CASSFTGDQPQHF. As DNA, the CDR3 is TGTGCCAGCAGCTTCACAGGTGATCAGCCCCAGCATTTT.

V usage is TRBV30 and J usage is TRBJ2-5; D is possibly TRBD2 (5 bases). Germline values: CDR1 GTSNPN, CDR2 SVGIG (reference sequence). Trimming left V 2 bases short and J 2 bases short, with 9 bases between. The CDR3 has 13 amino acids. The DNA of the CDR3 is TGTGCCTGGAGTCGAAGGGAGCAAGAGACCCAGTACTTC. As protein: CAWSRREQETQYF.

The chain combines TRBV28 with TRBJ1-5; D uncertain. V dropped 2 bases and J dropped 10 bases, with 21 bases sitting between them. In germline, CDR1 is MDHEN, CDR2 SYDVKM. The CDR3 has 16 amino acids. CDR3 region: CASSLPGGTTAGPQHF. For the CDR3, the DNA is TGTGCCAGCAGTTTACCGGGAGGAACAACGGCCGGACCCCAGCATTTT.